This T cell receptor (beta chain) was sequenced for a study of blood T cell repertoires in COVID-19. The CDR3 totals 16 residues. CDR1 is SQVTM and CDR2 is ANQGSEA in the germline V gene. V was shortened by 0 bases and J by 7 bases, with 16 bases between the two germline ends. Using immunoSEQ multiplex PCR, the repertoire was profiled, and TCRdb retains in-frame clones only, with some absent. The sample lists roughly 120,000 clones; approximately 85% were seen once. The sequenced sample consisted of peripheral blood. The clonotype originates from a man of 80 years or more with acute or convalescent COVID-19. The V and J genes are TRBV29-1 and TRBJ1-6, with D hard to call. CDR3 loop: CSVEEATGVQNSPLHF. CDR3 bases: TGCAGCGTTGAAGAGGCGACCGGGGTTCAGAATTCACCCCTCCACTTT.